This T cell receptor (beta chain) was observed in a study of CD8 T cells in Susac syndrome. The CDR3 is 12 amino acids. V lost 5 bases to trimming and J lost 9 bases, with 11 bases between them. Germline CDR1 and CDR2: MDHEN and SYDVKM. After extraction with the RNeasy kit, about 0.5 to 1 ug of the RNA was reverse transcribed using random hexamers. TCRdb called the immunoSEQ multiplex PCR reads again in MiXCR, with one record for every CDR3 protein. In the table there are 180,000 or so distinct CDR3 sequences, 90% to 95% of which are singletons. Sequencing of TCR beta was performed on blood CD8+ and CD4+ T cells.

The source material was CD4+ T cells from PBMCs. This chain joins TRBV28 and TRBJ2-1, with D unclear. The sequence derives from a human donor in good health. CDR3 coding DNA: TGTGCCAGCAGTGAACGGCGGCGTGAGCAGTTCTTC. It yields the protein CASSERRREQFF.